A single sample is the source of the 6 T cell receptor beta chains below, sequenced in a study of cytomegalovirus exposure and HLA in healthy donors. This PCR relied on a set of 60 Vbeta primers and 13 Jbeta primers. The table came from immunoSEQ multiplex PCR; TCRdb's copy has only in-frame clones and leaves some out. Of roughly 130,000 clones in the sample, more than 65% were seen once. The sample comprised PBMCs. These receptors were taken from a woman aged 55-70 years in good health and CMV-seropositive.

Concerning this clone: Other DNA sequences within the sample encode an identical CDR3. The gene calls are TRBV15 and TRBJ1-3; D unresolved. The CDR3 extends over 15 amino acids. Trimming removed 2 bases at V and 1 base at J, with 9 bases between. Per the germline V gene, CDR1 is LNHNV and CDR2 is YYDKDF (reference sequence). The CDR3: CATSRSGGSGNTIYF. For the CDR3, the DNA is TGTGCCACCAGCAGATCGGGAGGGTCTGGAAACACCATATATTTT.

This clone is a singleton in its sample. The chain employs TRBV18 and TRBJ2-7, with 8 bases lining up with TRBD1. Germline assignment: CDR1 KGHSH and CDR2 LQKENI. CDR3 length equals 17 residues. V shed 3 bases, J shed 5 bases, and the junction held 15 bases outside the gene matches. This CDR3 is CASSPRGGQGGLDEQYF. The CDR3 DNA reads TGTGCCAGCTCACCCCGGGGTGGACAGGGAGGATTGGACGAGCAGTACTTC.

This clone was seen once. As DNA, the CDR3 is TGTGCTAGTGGTTTGGAACAGGCGAATACGCAGTATTTT. It codes for CASGLEQANTQYF. V is TRBV12-5 and J is TRBJ2-3; TRBD1 is a possible D gene (5 bases). CDR1 and CDR2 from the germline V gene are LGHNT and FRNRAP. The CDR3 has 13 amino acids. Trimming left V 1 base short and J 7 bases short, with 9 bases between.

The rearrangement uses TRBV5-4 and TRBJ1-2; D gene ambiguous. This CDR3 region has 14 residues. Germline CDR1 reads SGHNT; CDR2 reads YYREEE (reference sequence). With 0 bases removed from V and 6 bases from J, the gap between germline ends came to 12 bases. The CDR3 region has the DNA TGTGCCAGCAGCTTGGGAACCCACCTACATGGCTACACCTTC. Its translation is CASSLGTHLHGYTF.

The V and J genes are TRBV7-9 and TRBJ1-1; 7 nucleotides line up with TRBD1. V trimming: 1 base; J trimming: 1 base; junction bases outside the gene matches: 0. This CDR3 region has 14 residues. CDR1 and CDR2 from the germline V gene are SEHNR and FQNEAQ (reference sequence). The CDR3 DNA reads TGTGCCAGCAGCTTAGGACAGGGGAACACTGAAGCTTTCTTT. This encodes CASSLGQGNTEAFF.

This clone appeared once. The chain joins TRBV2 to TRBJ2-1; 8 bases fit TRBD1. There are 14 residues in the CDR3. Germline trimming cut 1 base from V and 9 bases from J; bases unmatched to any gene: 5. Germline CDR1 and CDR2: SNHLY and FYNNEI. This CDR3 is CASSEGGTGIEQFF. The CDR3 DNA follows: TGTGCCAGCAGTGAAGGGGGGACAGGAATTGAGCAGTTCTTC.